A single sample is the source of the 9 T cell receptor beta chains below, sequenced in a study of blood T cell repertoires in COVID-19 (dated by TCRdb to about 2020). The protocol used for the library was the immunoSEQ multiplex PCR assay. TCRdb's version of the immuneACCESS table is confined to in-frame rearrangements and falls short of the full clone set. An unresolved V gene accounts for under half of the shortfall where checked; the remainder is of unknown origin. In all, the sample holds 170,000 or so clones, and over 75% of those were seen once. More than 6.5% of the sample is taken by the ten largest. The sequenced sample was PBMCs or T cells enriched from blood (not recorded which). All receptors derive from a woman in her forties or fifties who had recovered from COVID-19.

The CDR3 spells CASSYPTRGYGYTF. The CDR3 DNA reads TGTGCCAGCAGTTACCCTACAAGAGGCTATGGCTACACCTTC. V gene TRBV6-2 or TRBV6-3 combines with J gene TRBJ1-2; D is uncertain. Per the germline V gene, CDR1 is MNHEY and CDR2 is SVGEGT. V was cut by 2 bases and J by 4 bases, with 11 bases left in between. The CDR3 is 14 amino acids.

The V gene is TRBV9, the J gene TRBJ2-7; 9 bases are shared with TRBD2. Trimming took 3 bases from V and 2 from J; bases not matched to a gene: 3. CDR3 length: 14 amino acids. The V gene's germline CDR1 is SGDLS and CDR2 YYNGEE. CDR3 region: CASSAGLAPYEQYF. In nucleotides, the CDR3 is TGTGCCAGCAGCGCTGGACTAGCGCCCTACGAGCAGTACTTC.

This clone was recorded a few times. Relative to the germline gene, one junction end is altered; a read error may explain this. The chain uses TRBV6-1 and TRBJ2-7; 10 bases are a match to TRBD2. Per the germline V gene, CDR1 is MNHNS and CDR2 is SASEGT. The CDR3 covers 12 residues. The CDR3 DNA reads TGTGCCAGCAGTGAACTTGGTCTAGCGGGAGTCTTC. Translated: CASSELGLAGVF.

CDR3 nucleotide sequence: TGTGCCAGTAGTATTCCCGCAGGGCACTATGGCTACACCTTC. This sequence encodes CASSIPAGHYGYTF. This rearrangement joins TRBV19 to TRBJ1-2, with D possibly matching TRBD1 (5 bases). This CDR3 is built from 14 residues. The germline gives CDR1 LNHDA, CDR2 SQIVND (reference sequence). The V gene lost 3 bases and the J gene lost 3 bases, with 11 bases spanning the gap.

Note on this clone: The sample contains more than one DNA sequence encoding this CDR3. This chain connects TRBV24-1 to TRBJ2-7; the match to TRBD1 covers 8 bases. CDR1 is KGHDR, CDR2 SFDVKD, per germline. V was clipped by 2 bases and J by 2 bases; unmatched bases: 4. The CDR3 is made up of 15 amino acids. The CDR3 spells CATSDSGTGAYEQYF. The CDR3 nucleotides read TGTGCCACCAGTGATTCCGGGACAGGTGCCTACGAGCAGTACTTC.

The chain couples TRBV6-5 to TRBJ1-2; D not certain. Germline CDR1 and CDR2: MNHEY and SVGAGI. This CDR3 has 11 amino acids. V gave up 4 bases and J gave up 7 bases, with 7 bases separating them. The CDR3 region is CASSFQAGYTF. CDR3 nucleotide sequence: TGTGCCAGCAGTTTCCAAGCTGGCTACACCTTC.

V is TRBV5-1 and J is TRBJ1-3; TRBD1 might be the D (6 bases). The CDR3 is 18 residues long. From germline, CDR1 is SGHRS and CDR2 YFSETQ. Deletions cut 4 bases from V and 4 bases from J, with 24 bases between. Here the CDR3 DNA reads TGCGCCAGCAGCCTTAACCTGATAACAGGGAGCTCCGGAAACACCATATATTTT. It encodes CASSLNLITGSSGNTIYF.

The chain recombines TRBV6-5 with TRBJ2-7; 11 bases line up with TRBD2. CDR1 MNHEY and CDR2 SVGAGI come from the germline V gene. This CDR3 is built from 15 residues. Losses at the gene ends were 3 bases for V and 2 bases for J; bases not matched to a gene: 3. Here the CDR3 reads CASSYSGRGAYEQYF. CDR3 sequence (DNA): TGTGCCAGCAGTTATAGCGGGAGGGGAGCCTACGAGCAGTACTTC.

V and J are TRBV7-9 and TRBJ1-1; possible D gene TRBD1, 6 bases. This CDR3 comprises 15 residues. V lost 3 bases to trimming and J lost 1 base, with 12 bases between them. The germline V gene has CDR1 SEHNR and CDR2 FQNEAQ (reference sequence). CDR3 DNA sequence: TGTGCCAGCAGCTTGGGGGCCAAGCGGAACACTGAAGCTTTCTTT. This translates into CASSLGAKRNTEAFF.